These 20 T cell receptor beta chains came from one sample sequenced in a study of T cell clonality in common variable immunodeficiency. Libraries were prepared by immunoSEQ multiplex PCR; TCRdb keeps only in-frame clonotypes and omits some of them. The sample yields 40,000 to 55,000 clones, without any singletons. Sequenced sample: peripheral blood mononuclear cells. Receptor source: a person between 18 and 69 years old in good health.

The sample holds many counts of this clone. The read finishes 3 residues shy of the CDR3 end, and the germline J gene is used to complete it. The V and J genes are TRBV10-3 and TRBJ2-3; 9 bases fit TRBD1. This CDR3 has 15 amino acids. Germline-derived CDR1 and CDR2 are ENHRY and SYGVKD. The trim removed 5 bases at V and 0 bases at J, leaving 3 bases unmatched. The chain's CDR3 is CAISKGTGSTDTQYF. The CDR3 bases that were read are TGTGCCATCAGTAAAGGGACAGGGAGCACAGATACG.

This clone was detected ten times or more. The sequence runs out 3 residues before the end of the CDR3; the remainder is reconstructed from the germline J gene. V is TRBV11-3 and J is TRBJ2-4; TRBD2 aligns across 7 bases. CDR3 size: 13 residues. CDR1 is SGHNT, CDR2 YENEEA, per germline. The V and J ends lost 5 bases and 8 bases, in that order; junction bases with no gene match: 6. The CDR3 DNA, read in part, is TGTGCCAGCAGCCCGCCAGGGAGGGACATT. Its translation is CASSPPGRDI. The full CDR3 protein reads CASSPPGRDIQYF.

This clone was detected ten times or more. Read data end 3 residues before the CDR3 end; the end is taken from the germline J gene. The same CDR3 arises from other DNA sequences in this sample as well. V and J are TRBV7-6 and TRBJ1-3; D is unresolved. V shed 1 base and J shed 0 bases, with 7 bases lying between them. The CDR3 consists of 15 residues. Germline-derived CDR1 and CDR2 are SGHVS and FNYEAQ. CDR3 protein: CASSLEGSSGNTIYF. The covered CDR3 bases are TGTGCCAGCAGCTTAGAGGGCTCCTCTGGAAACACC.

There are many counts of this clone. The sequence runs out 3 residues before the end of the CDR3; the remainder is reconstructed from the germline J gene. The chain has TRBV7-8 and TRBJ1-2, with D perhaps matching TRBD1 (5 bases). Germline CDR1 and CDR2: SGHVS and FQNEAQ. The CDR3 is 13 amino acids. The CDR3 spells CASSLGDAGGYTF. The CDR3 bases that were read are TGTGCCAGCAGCCTAGGGGACGCGGGGGGC.

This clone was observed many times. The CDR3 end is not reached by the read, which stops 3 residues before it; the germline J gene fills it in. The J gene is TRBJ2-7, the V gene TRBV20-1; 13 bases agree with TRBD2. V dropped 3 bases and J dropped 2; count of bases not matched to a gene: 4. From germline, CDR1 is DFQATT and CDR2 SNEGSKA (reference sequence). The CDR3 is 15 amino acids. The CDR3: CSASELAGGPYEQYF. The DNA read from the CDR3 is TGCAGTGCTAGTGAACTAGCGGGGGGGCCCTACGAG.

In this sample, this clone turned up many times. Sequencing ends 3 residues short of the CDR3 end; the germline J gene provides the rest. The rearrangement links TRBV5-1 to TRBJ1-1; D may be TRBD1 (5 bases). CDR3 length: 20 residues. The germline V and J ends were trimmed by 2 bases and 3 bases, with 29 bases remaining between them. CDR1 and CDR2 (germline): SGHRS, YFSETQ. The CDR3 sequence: CASSFSSPFPRTPGDTEAFF. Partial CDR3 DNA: TGCGCCAGCAGCTTCTCCTCCCCCTTCCCCAGGACCCCGGGGGACACTGAA.

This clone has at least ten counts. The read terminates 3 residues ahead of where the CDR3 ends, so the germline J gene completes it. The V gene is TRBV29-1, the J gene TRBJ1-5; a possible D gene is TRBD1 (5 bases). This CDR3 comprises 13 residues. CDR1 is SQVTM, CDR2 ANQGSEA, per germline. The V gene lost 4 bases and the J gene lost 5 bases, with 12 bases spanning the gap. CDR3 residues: CSVGKGIDQPQHF. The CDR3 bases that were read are TGCAGCGTTGGAAAGGGGATAGATCAGCCC. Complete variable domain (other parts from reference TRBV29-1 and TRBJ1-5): SAVISQKPSRDICQRGTSLTIQCQVDSQVTMMFWYRQQPGQSLTLIATANQGSEATYESGFVIDKFPISRPNLTFSTLTVSNMSPEDSSIYLCSVGKGIDQPQHFGDGTRLSIL.

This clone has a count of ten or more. Partial CDR3 DNA: TGTGCCAGCAGTGAAGCGTCAGGGATTGAA. The encoded protein is CASSEASGIE. The whole CDR3 protein is CASSEASGIEAFF. The chain joins TRBV6-1 to TRBJ1-1, with a tentative D call TRBD1 (5 bases). The read gets to within 3 residues of the CDR3 end, and the germline J gene fills in the rest. The CDR3 is 13 amino acids. V shed 0 bases and J shed 7 bases, with 9 bases lying between them. Germline loops: CDR1 MNHNS, CDR2 SASEGT.

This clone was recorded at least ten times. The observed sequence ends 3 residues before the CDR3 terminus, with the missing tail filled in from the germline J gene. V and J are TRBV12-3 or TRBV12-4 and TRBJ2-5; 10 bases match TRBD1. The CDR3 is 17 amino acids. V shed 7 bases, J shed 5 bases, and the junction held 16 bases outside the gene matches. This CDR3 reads CASTSQSGTGVGETQYF. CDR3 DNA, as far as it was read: TGTGCCAGCACCTCCCAGAGCGGGACAGGGGTTGGGGAGACC.

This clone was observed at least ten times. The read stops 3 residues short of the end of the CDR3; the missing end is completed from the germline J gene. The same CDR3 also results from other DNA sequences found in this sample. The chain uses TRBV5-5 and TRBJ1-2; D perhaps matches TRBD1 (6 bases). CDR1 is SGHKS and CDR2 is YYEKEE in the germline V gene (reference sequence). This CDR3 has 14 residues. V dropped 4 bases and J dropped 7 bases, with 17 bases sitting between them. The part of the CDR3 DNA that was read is TGTGCCAGCAGCCCCGCACAGGGTAGGGGTGGC. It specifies CASSPAQGRGG. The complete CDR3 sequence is CASSPAQGRGGYTF.

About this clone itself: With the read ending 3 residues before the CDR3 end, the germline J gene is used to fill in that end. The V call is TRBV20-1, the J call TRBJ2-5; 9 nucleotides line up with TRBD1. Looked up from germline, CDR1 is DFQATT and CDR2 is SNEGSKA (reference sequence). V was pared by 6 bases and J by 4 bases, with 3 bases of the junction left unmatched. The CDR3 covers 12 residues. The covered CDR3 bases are TGCAGTGCCCGGACAGGGGTAGAGACC. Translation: CSARTGVET. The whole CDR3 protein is CSARTGVETQYF.

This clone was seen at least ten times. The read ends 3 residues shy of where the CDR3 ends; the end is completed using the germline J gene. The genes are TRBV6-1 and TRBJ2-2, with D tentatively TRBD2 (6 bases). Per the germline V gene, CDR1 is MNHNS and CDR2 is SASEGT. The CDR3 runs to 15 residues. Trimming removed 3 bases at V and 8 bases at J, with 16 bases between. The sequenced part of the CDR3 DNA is TGTGCCAGCAGTGAGGGAGGAGGGGTCGTAGGGGAG. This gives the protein CASSEGGGVVGE. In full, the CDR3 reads CASSEGGGVVGELFF.

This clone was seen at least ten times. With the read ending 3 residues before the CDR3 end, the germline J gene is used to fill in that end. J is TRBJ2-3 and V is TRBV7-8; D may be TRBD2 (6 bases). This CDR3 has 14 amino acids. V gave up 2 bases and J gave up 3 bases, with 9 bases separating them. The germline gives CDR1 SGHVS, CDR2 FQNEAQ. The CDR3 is CASSLRLETDTQYF. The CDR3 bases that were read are TGTGCCAGCAGCTTACGACTAGAAACAGATACG.

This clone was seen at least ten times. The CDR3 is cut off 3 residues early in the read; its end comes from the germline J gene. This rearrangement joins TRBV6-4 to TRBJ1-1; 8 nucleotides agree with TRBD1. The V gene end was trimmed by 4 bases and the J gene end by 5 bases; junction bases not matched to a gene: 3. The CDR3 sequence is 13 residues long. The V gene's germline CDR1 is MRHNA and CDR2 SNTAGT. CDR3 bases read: TGTGCCAGCAGTGTCTACAGGGGGACTGAA. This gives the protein CASSVYRGTE. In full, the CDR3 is CASSVYRGTEAFF.

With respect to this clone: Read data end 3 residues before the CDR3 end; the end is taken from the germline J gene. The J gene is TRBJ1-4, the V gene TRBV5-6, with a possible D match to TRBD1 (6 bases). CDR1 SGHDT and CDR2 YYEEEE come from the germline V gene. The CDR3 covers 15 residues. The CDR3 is CASSLGGPDNSPLFF. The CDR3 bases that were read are TGTGCCAGCAGCTTGGGGGGGCCCGATAATTCACCA.

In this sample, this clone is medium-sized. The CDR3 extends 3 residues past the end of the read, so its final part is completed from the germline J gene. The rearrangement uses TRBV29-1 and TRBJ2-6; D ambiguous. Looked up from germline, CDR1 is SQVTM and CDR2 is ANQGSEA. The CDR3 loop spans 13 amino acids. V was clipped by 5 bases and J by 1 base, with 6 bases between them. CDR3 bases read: TGCAGCGTTTCAGATTCTGGGGCCAACGTC. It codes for CSVSDSGANV. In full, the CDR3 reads CSVSDSGANVLTF.

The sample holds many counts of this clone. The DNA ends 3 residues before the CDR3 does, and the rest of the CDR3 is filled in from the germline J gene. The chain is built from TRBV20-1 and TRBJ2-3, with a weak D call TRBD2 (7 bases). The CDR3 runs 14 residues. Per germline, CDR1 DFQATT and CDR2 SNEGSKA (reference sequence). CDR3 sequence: CSASRGGVVETQYF. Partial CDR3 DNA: TGCAGTGCTAGCCGAGGGGGGGTTGTAGAGACG.

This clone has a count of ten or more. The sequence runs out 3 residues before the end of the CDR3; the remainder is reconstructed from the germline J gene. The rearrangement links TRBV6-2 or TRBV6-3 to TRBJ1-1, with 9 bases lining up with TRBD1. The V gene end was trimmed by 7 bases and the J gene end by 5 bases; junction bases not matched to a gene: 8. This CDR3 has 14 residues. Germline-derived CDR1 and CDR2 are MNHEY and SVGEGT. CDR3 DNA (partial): TGTGCCAGCACAGTTTTCGGGACAGGGACTGAA. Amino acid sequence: CASTVFGTGTE. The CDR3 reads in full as CASTVFGTGTEAFF.

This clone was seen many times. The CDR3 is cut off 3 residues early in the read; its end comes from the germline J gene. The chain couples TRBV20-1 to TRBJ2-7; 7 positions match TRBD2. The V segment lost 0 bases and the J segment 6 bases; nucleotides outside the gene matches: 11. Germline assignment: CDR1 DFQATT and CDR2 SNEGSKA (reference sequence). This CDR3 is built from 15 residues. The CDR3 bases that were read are TGCAGTGCTAGAGATCCGCGGCGGGGGTACAGCGAG. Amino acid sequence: CSARDPRRGYSE. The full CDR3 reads CSARDPRRGYSEQYF.

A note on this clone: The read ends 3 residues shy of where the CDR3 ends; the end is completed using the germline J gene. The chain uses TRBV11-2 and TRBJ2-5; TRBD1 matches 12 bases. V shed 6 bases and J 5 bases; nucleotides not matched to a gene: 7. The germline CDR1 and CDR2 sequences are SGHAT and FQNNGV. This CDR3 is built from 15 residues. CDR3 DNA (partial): TGTGCCAGCAGTCCCGGGACAGGGGGCGGCGAGACC. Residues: CASSPGTGGGET. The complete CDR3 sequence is CASSPGTGGGETQYF. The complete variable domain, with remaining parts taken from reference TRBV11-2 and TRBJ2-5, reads EAGVAQSPRYKIIEKRQSVAFWCNPISGHATLYWYQQILGQGPKLLIQFQNNGVVDDSQLPKDRFSAERLKGVDSTLKIQPAKLEDSAVYLCASSPGTGGGETQYFGPGTRLLVL.